Detailed here is one T cell receptor (beta chain). This entry is derived from a study of blood T cell repertoires in COVID-19. The wider study: Some COVID-19 samples were acute and others convalescent; all came from the United States, Italy and Spain.

From germline, CDR1 is SGHTA and CDR2 FQGTGA. This CDR3 contains 15 residues. V was clipped by 0 bases and J by 0 bases, with 7 bases between them. Clones were sequenced by immunoSEQ multiplex PCR, and TCRdb holds only the in-frame ones, with some missing. The table has some 190,000 clones, 80% to 90% seen once. The sequenced sample consisted of peripheral blood. The chain links TRBV7-3 to TRBJ2-3; a weak D match, TRBD2 (5 bases). The TCR originated in a man in his 60s with acute or convalescent COVID-19. The CDR3 is CASSLTQRSTDTQYF. The CDR3 DNA follows: TGTGCCAGCAGCTTAACCCAGCGGAGCACAGATACGCAGTATTTT.